This is a list of T cell receptor beta chains from one sample in a study of blood T cell repertoires in COVID-19. Clones were read by immunoSEQ multiplex PCR, and TCRdb kept only the in-frame ones, dropping some. Counted here are about 170,000 clones, more than 70% occurring once; the ten biggest clones make up about 10%. Material for sequencing was peripheral blood. All receptors come from a woman aged 80 or over with active or convalescent COVID-19. The CDR3 runs from the conserved cysteine through the conserved F or W. A D gene is named only where the DNA matches it firmly. Clone size is stated in some rows and not others, as once, few, many or a class when expanded.

>16|-|-|TRBJ2-1|TRBV30
TGTGCCTGGAGTGTACTTGGCGGAGCTTCCTACAATGAGCAGTTCTTC
CAWSVLGGASYNEQFF
>13|-|-|TRBJ1-1|TRBV21-1
TGTGCCAGCAGCCCAATTGGGACAGATGGAGCTTTCTTT
CASSPIGTDGAFF
>18|few|-|TRBJ2-1|TRBV12-1
TGTGCCAGCAGCCCCGGACTAGAGAATCCGCGCGTTGGGGATGAGCAGTTCTTC
CASSPGLENPRVGDEQFF
>14|-|TRBD1|TRBJ2-5|TRBV28
TGTGCCAGCAGTTGGGACAGGGTCGAAGAGACCCAGTACTTC
CASSWDRVEETQYF
>12|-|-|TRBJ1-1|TRBV29-1
TGCACCGGGGGTTCTCGCAGGGGAGAAGCTTTCTTT
CTGGSRRGEAFF
>16|-|TRBD2|TRBJ2-1|TRBV19
TGTGCCAGTAGTATAGGTGCTAGCGGGAGTTGGGATGAGCAGTTCTTC
CASSIGASGSWDEQFF
>16|-|TRBD1|TRBJ1-1|TRBV9
TGTGCCAGCAGCTTGGGACAGTCAGTTCGGAACACTGAAGCTTTCTTT
CASSLGQSVRNTEAFF
>16|-|-|TRBJ2-7|TRBV6-1
TGTGCCAGCAGTGAAGAACTAGGGCACCCCGGGTACGAGCAGTACTTC
CASSEELGHPGYEQYF
>16|-|-|TRBJ2-7|TRBV11-2
TGTGCCAGCAGCTCACCCACAGGGCGAAGCTCCTACGAGCAGTACTTC
CASSSPTGRSSYEQYF
>12|few|-|TRBJ2-5|TRBV7-9
TGTGCCAGCAGCCCGGGTCTGGAGACCCAGTACTTC
CASSPGLETQYF
>14|-|-|TRBJ2-3|TRBV7-3
TGTGCCAGCAGCTTAACGTCGCGGGATAATACGCAGTATTTT
CASSLTSRDNTQYF
>15|-|TRBD2|TRBJ2-1|TRBV9
TGTGCCAGCAGCGTAATAAGCGGGAGTGTCGATGAGCAGTTCTTC
CASSVISGSVDEQFF
>14|-|-|TRBJ2-7|TRBV7-9
TGTGCCAGCAGCTTAACAGGGGAGGACTACGAGCAGTACTTC
CASSLTGEDYEQYF
>15|-|TRBD1|TRBJ1-1|TRBV19
TGTGCCAGTAGTATCCCAGGGGGTGTAAACACTGAAGCTTTCTTT
CASSIPGGVNTEAFF
>12|once|-|TRBJ1-6|TRBV20-1
TGCAGTGCTAGTAAACAGGAATCACCCCTCCACTTT
CSASKQESPLHF
>18|-|TRBD1|TRBJ1-5|TRBV27
TGTGCCAGCAGCGATAGGACAGGGGTAGGTCGTAGCAATCAGCCCCAGCATTTT
CASSDRTGVGRSNQPQHF
>13|-|-|TRBJ2-2|TRBV7-3
TGTGCCAGCACCTTAGCGGCGGAGGGGGAGCTGTTTTTT
CASTLAAEGELFF
>16|-|-|TRBJ1-1|TRBV7-9
TGTGCCAGCAGCCCAGATACCGGACAAGGGAACACTGAAGCTTTCTTT
CASSPDTGQGNTEAFF
>15|-|-|TRBJ2-2|TRBV6-9
TGTGCCACCCTTCTAATGGGAGCGAACACCGGGGAGCTGTTTTTT
CATLLMGANTGELFF
>14|-|-|TRBJ2-7|TRBV30
TGTGCCTGGAGTGTACGTCAGGTCTACTACGAGCAGTACTTC
CAWSVRQVYYEQYF
>14|-|-|TRBJ1-2|TRBV3-1/TRBV3-2
TGTGCCAGCAGCCCTAACGGGGGGCAAGGAGGCTACACCTTC
CASSPNGGQGGYTF
>16|-|TRBD1|TRBJ1-1|TRBV5-1
TGCGCCAGCAGCAGAAGGATGGGACAGGGAGACACTGAAGCTTTCTTT
CASSRRMGQGDTEAFF
>11|few|-|TRBJ1-1|TRBV11-2
TGTGCCAGCAGCTTTAGCACTGAAGCTTTCTTT
CASSFSTEAFF
>16|-|-|TRBJ2-2|TRBV9
TGTGCCAGCAGCGTAGGTTCAGGGGAATACACCGGGGAGCTGTTTTTT
CASSVGSGEYTGELFF
>15|-|TRBD2|TRBJ2-1|TRBV6-4
TGTGCCAGCAGTATTGGACTAGCGGGAGGAAATGAGCAGTTCTTC
CASSIGLAGGNEQFF
>15|-|TRBD2|TRBJ2-7|TRBV6-6
TGTGCCAGCAGCGGAACCGGGACTAGCTCCTACGAGCAGTACTTC
CASSGTGTSSYEQYF
>13|-|TRBD1|TRBJ1-2|TRBV7-9
TGTGCCAGCAGCACGGGACAGGACTATGGCTACACCTTC
CASSTGQDYGYTF
>11|few|TRBD1|TRBJ1-1|TRBV30
TGTGCCTGGAGTGACACAGGGGGAGCTTTCTTT
CAWSDTGGAFF
>15|-|TRBD2|TRBJ2-5|TRBV6-2/TRBV6-3
TGTGCCAGCAGCCCGGGACTAGCGGGGTCAGAGACCCAGTACTTC
CASSPGLAGSETQYF
>15|-|-|TRBJ2-1|TRBV2
TGTGCCAGCAGTGTAGGGTGGGGAGCCTACAATGAGCAGTTCTTC
CASSVGWGAYNEQFF
>12|-|TRBD1|TRBJ1-2|TRBV28
TGTGCCATCCTCGACAGGGTCCATGGCTACACCTTC
CAILDRVHGYTF
>14|-|TRBD1|TRBJ1-1|TRBV5-1
TGCGCCAGCAGCGAGGGACAGCTTAACACTGAAGCTTTCTTT
CASSEGQLNTEAFF
>14|few|-|TRBJ1-1|TRBV5-8
TGTGCCAGCAGCCTGGTCCGGGGGAACACTGAAGCTTTCTTT
CASSLVRGNTEAFF
>14|-|-|TRBJ1-1|TRBV7-3
TGTGCCAGCAGCTTAACGGATTCGACTGCTGAAGCTTTCTTT
CASSLTDSTAEAFF
>16|-|-|TRBJ2-3|TRBV12-2
TGTGCAAGTCGCCAGTGGACTAGCGGGTCCACAGATACGCAGTATTTT
CASRQWTSGSTDTQYF
>14|-|TRBD2|TRBJ2-1|TRBV30
TGTGCCTGGAAAGCAGCGGGATCGGGGCATGAGCAGTTCTTC
CAWKAAGSGHEQFF
>18|-|TRBD2|TRBJ2-1|TRBV5-1
TGCGCCAGCAGCCTCCTCGTGTTAGCGGAGGGGCGGGGGAATGAGCAGTTCTTC
CASSLLVLAEGRGNEQFF
>16|-|TRBD1|TRBJ1-5|TRBV28
TGTGCCAGCAGTTCGGGTCAGGGGGCCAGCAATCAGCCCCAGCATTTT
CASSSGQGASNQPQHF
>15|-|TRBD2|TRBJ2-1|TRBV24-1
TGTGCCACCAGTGAAGCCGGGACTAGCGGGAATGAGCAGTTCTTC
CATSEAGTSGNEQFF
>14|-|TRBD1|TRBJ2-2|TRBV27
TGTGCCAGCAAGAGACAGGGTGGCACCGGGGAGCTGTTTTTT
CASKRQGGTGELFF
>15|-|TRBD1|TRBJ2-2|TRBV27
TGTGCCAGCAGTTTGGGGACAGCGAACACCGGGGAGCTGTTTTTT
CASSLGTANTGELFF
>16|-|-|TRBJ2-3|TRBV5-1
TGCGCCAGCAGCCAAAAATTACGCCAGGGGCCAGATACGCAGTATTTT
CASSQKLRQGPDTQYF
>15|-|-|TRBJ2-2|TRBV5-1
TGCGCCAGCAGCTTGGACGGACAGTACACCGGGGAGCTGTTTTTT
CASSLDGQYTGELFF
>15|once|TRBD1|TRBJ1-5|TRBV9
TGTGCCAGCAGCTCCTCGACAGGGGGCAGTCAGCCCCAGCATTTT
CASSSSTGGSQPQHF
>14|-|-|TRBJ2-2|TRBV7-9
TGTGCCAGCAGCCCCGAGGCCTTGACCGGGGAGCTGTTTTTT
CASSPEALTGELFF
>15|-|TRBD1|TRBJ2-1|TRBV5-1
TGCGCCAGCAGTGTTCTGGGACAGGGCATTAATGAGCAGTTCTTC
CASSVLGQGINEQFF
>15|-|TRBD2|TRBJ2-2|TRBV5-1
TGCGCCAGCAGCTTGGAAAAGCGGGAAGGCGGGGAGCTGTTTTTT
CASSLEKREGGELFF
>15|-|-|TRBJ1-1|TRBV18
TGTGCCAGCTCCCTACTAGGGGGTATGAACACTGAAGCTTTCTTT
CASSLLGGMNTEAFF